One sample yielded the 16 T cell receptor beta chains listed below, sequenced in a study of glioma-infiltrating T cells (TCRdb year 2016). This sample was sequenced with an Illumina MiSeq. TCR alpha and beta CDR3 regions were amplified with the iRepertoire nested amplicon-rescue multiplex PCR (arm-PCR) platform from RNA. TCRdb cleaned the public reads at Q25 with fastp, built clones with MiXCR and kept in-frame beta chains. Every distinct CDR3 protein forms one entry, paired with its most common genes and DNA. The sample records a few hundred thousand distinct CDR3 sequences, 41% of which are singletons. The leading ten clones occupy 12% of the sample. Sample: glioma tissue, nonneoplastic brain tissue, or PBMCs (not recorded which). Receptors were obtained from a human donor with low-grade glioma or glioblastoma, undergoing nonglioma brain surgery, or in good health (not recorded which).

This clonotype was detected ten times or more. The chain has TRBV27 and TRBJ1-1; D gene ambiguous. Germline V gene lookup returns CDR1 MNHEY and CDR2 SMNVEV (reference sequence). V was trimmed by 8 bases and J by 1 base, leaving 11 bases between them. This CDR3 has 13 amino acids. This CDR3 is CASLAMGNTEAFF. The CDR3 DNA reads TGTGCCAGCCTCGCAATGGGGAACACTGAAGCTTTCTTT.

J is TRBJ1-1 and V is TRBV4-1, with 12 bases that match TRBD1. The ends lost 4 bases at V and 7 bases at J; junction bases unmatched: 10. This CDR3 is built from 16 residues. The germline CDR1 and CDR2 sequences are MGHRA and YSYEKL. Here the CDR3 DNA reads TGCGCCAGCAGCCCCGTTGGGGGACAGGGGGCTAATGAAGCTTTCTTT. Residues: CASSPVGGQGANEAFF.

The V gene is TRBV6-1, the J gene TRBJ1-4; D may be TRBD1 (5 bases). Germline lookup yields CDR1 MNHNS and CDR2 SASEGT. This CDR3 is 13 amino acids long. Trimming cost V 5 bases and J 8 bases, with 12 bases left between them. As DNA, the CDR3 is TGTGCCAGCAGTTCAGGGATGAGGGAAAAACTGTTTTTT. It codes for CASSSGMREKLFF.

As regards this clonotype: This could be a read error, since a much larger clone is one nucleotide away. V gene TRBV20-1 combines with J gene TRBJ2-1, with 13 bases aligning to TRBD2. V lost 0 bases and J lost 2; bases outside the gene matches: 7. The CDR3 length is 18 residues. CDR1 DFQATT and CDR2 SNEGSKA come from the germline V gene (reference sequence). Written as DNA, the CDR3 is TGCAGTGCTAGAGACAGGACTAGCGGGAGAGGGACCTACAATGAGCAGTTCTTC. This encodes CSARDRTSGRGTYNEQFF.

There are many counts of this clonotype. The V and J genes are TRBV4-2 and TRBJ1-2; D uncertain. The V end was cut by 0 bases, the J end by 14 bases, with 10 bases between. The germline V gene has CDR1 LGHNA and CDR2 YNFKEQ. There are 11 residues in the CDR3. The CDR3 protein is CASSQDMGRTF. CDR3 coding DNA: TGTGCCAGCAGCCAAGATATGGGGAGGACCTTC.

The rearrangement joins TRBV7-2 to TRBJ2-5; TRBD2 matches 9 bases. CDR1 SGHTA and CDR2 FQGNSA come from the germline V gene. The CDR3 loop spans 15 amino acids. V was clipped by 5 bases and J by 6 bases; unmatched bases: 10. CDR3 DNA: TGTGCCAGCAGCCGGGCGGGAGGGGGCGAGAAGACCCAGTACTTC. Translating gives CASSRAGGGEKTQYF.

Worth noting for this clonotype: A junction end diverges from the germline sequence, so it may reflect a read error. The genes are TRBV28 and TRBJ1-3, with D maybe TRBD1 (6 bases). The CDR3 has 15 amino acids. CDR1 and CDR2 from the germline V gene are MDHEN and SYDVKM. CDR3 bases: TGTGACAGCAGCTTAGTTGGGGGCTCGGGAAACACCATATATTTT. Translating it yields CDSSLVGGSGNTIYF.

In this sample, this clonotype turned up many times. The chain recombines TRBV7-9 with TRBJ1-2; no definite D call. CDR1 and CDR2 from the germline V gene are SEHNR and FQNEAQ (reference sequence). The CDR3 is 14 residues long. The germline V and J ends were trimmed by 1 base and 4 bases, with 10 bases remaining between them. The CDR3 loop reads CASSLDRVFYGYTF. In DNA, the CDR3 is TGTGCCAGCAGCTTAGACAGAGTATTCTATGGCTACACCTTC.

The sample holds many counts of this clonotype. The CDR3 loop is CASSYSRELTSHYSYEQYF. In nucleotides, the CDR3 is TGTGCCAGCAGTTACTCGAGGGAACTGACTAGCCACTACTCCTACGAGCAGTACTTC. This chain joins TRBV6-2 or TRBV6-3 and TRBJ2-7; 7 nucleotides agree with TRBD2. The germline CDR1 and CDR2 sequences are MNHEY and SVGEGT. The CDR3 runs to 19 residues. V gave up 0 bases and J gave up 0 bases; unmatched junction bases: 14.

This clonotype appeared a few times. The chain uses TRBV28 and TRBJ1-1; a possible D gene is TRBD1 (6 bases). Trimming took off 7 bases at V and 6 bases at J, with 24 bases between the two ends. The CDR3 covers 16 residues. Germline CDR1 MDHEN, CDR2 SYDVKM. The CDR3 loop is CASIPLTGRGIAEAFF. The CDR3 region has the DNA TGTGCCAGCATACCGTTGACAGGCCGGGGAATCGCTGAAGCTTTCTTT. Together with reference TRBV28 and TRBJ1-1, the CDR3 gives the full variable domain: DVKVTQSSRYLVKRTGEKVFLECVQDMDHENMFWYRQDPGLGLRLIYFSYDVKMKEKGDIPEGYSVSREKKERFSLILESASTNQTSMYLCASIPLTGRGIAEAFFGQGTRLTVV.

The CDR3 region is CASSGLTGTSGYNEQFF. The DNA for the CDR3 is TGTGCCAGCAGTGGATTAACCGGGACTAGCGGGTACAATGAGCAGTTCTTC. The chain has TRBV27 and TRBJ2-1; 12 bases match TRBD2. Germline V CDR1 and CDR2: MNHEY, SMNVEV (reference sequence). Germline trimming cut 5 bases from V and 4 bases from J; bases unmatched to any gene: 9. The CDR3 runs to 17 residues.

The chain employs TRBV20-1 and TRBJ1-6, with 9 bases matching TRBD1. The CDR3 loop spans 14 amino acids. Looked up from germline, CDR1 is DFQATT and CDR2 is SNEGSKA (reference sequence). Trimming at V came to 4 bases and at J to 4 bases, leaving 2 bases not matched to a gene. CDR3 sequence (DNA): TGCAGTGCTACAGGGACAGGGTATAATTCACCCCTCCACTTT. The encoded protein is CSATGTGYNSPLHF.

The chain employs TRBV7-9 and TRBJ1-2; TRBD1 agrees at 10 bases. V lost 2 bases and J lost 6; bases outside the gene matches: 9. Germline V lookup: CDR1 SEHNR, CDR2 FQNEAQ (reference sequence). This CDR3 comprises 16 residues. The CDR3 region has the DNA TGTGCCAGCAGCTTAACCATGACAGGGGGCATCGATGGCTACACCTTC. This translates into CASSLTMTGGIDGYTF.

V usage is TRBV19 and J usage is TRBJ1-1; TRBD1 is a possible D gene (6 bases). Germline lookup yields CDR1 LNHDA and CDR2 SQIVND (reference sequence). V lost 10 bases and J 3 bases, leaving 9 bases between the germline ends. There are 11 residues in the CDR3. The DNA for the CDR3 is TGTGCCATCAAGGGGGACACTGAAGCTTTCTTT. Translating it yields CAIKGDTEAFF. The variable domain in full, with the rest retrieved from reference TRBV19 and TRBJ1-1, is DGGITQSPKYLFRKEGQNVTLSCEQNLNHDAMYWYRQDPGQGLRLIYYSQIVNDFQKGDIAEGYSVSREKKESFPLTVTSAQKNPTAFYLCAIKGDTEAFFGQGTRLTVV.

As for this clonotype: One end of the junction varies from germline; a read error may be responsible. The rearrangement links TRBV7-6 to TRBJ2-2; D is ambiguous. The length of the CDR3 is 13 residues. Germline V gene data show CDR1 as SGHVS and CDR2 as FNYEAQ. CDR3 nucleotide sequence: TGTGCTAGCAGCTTACAGTACACCGGGGAGCTGTTTTTT. Its protein is CASSLQYTGELFF.

This chain joins TRBV7-2 and TRBJ2-5, with D maybe TRBD2 (6 bases). CDR3 length: 13 amino acids. Looked up from germline, CDR1 is SGHTA and CDR2 is FQGNSA. The ends were cut back, 4 bases at V and 4 bases at J, with 10 bases in the middle. For the CDR3, the DNA is TGTGCCAGCAGCTACGTGGGGGGAGAGACCCAGTACTTC. Translating it yields CASSYVGGETQYF.